This passage covers 11 T cell receptor beta chains from one sample sequenced in a study of shared clonotypes between healthy human individuals (dated by TCRdb to about 2020). Library preparation used the immunoSEQ multiplex PCR assay. TCRdb took over this immuneACCESS table, retaining in-frame rearrangements with V and J assigned. Such tables are incomplete; in checked studies, under half of the missing clones stem from an unresolved V gene, and the remainder is unexplained. Within this sample are about 2.4 million clones, with around 94% of them counted one time only. The top ten clones comprise over 0.12% of the sample. Sequencing was done on a sample of naive CD4+ T cells sorted from blood. The intended sense of this specimen's cell subset or site label: CD45RA+ positively selected. These receptors originate from a man aged 18 to 30 in good health.

As concerns this clone: Other DNA variants within this sample encode the same CDR3. The chain is built from TRBV7-2 and TRBJ1-2; 7 positions agree with TRBD1. This CDR3 has 13 amino acids. Germline CDR1 and CDR2: SGHTA and FQGNSA. V was clipped by 5 bases and J by 6 bases; unmatched bases: 6. Written as DNA, the CDR3 is TGTGCCAGCAGCCTCAACAGGGGAGATGGCTACACCTTC. This encodes CASSLNRGDGYTF. The full variable domain, completed using reference TRBV7-2 and TRBJ1-2, is GAGVSQSPSNKVTEKGKDVELRCDPISGHTALYWYRQSLGQGLEFLIYFQGNSAPDKSGLPSDRFSAERTGGSVSTLTIQRTQQEDSAVYLCASSLNRGDGYTFGSGTRLTVV.

The V and J genes are TRBV7-2 and TRBJ2-3; D might be TRBD2 (6 bases). Trimming took off 5 bases at V and 3 bases at J, with 12 bases between the two ends. The V gene's germline CDR1 is SGHTA and CDR2 FQGNSA. The CDR3 spans 14 residues. For the CDR3, the DNA is TGTGCCAGCAGCCTGGATGGGACTACAGATACGCAGTATTTT. Protein: CASSLDGTTDTQYF. Filled out from reference TRBV7-2 and TRBJ2-3, the complete variable domain reads GAGVSQSPSNKVTEKGKDVELRCDPISGHTALYWYRQSLGQGLEFLIYFQGNSAPDKSGLPSDRFSAERTGGSVSTLTIQRTQQEDSAVYLCASSLDGTTDTQYFGPGTRLTVL.

V is TRBV21-1 and J is TRBJ2-4. TRBV21-1 is a recognized pseudogene. The CDR3 is 13 residues long. CDR3 nucleotide sequence: TGTGCCAGCAGCGAGGGGGCCAAAAACATTCAGTACTTC. Residues: CASSEGAKNIQYF.

The V and J genes are TRBV10-3 and TRBJ2-3, with D possibly TRBD1 on 6 matching bases. Germline V gives CDR1 ENHRY, CDR2 SYGVKD. There are 14 residues in the CDR3. Deletions cut 1 base from V and 4 bases from J, with 9 bases between. CDR3 protein: CAISELTGSDTQYF. The CDR3 nucleotides read TGTGCCATCAGTGAGTTAACAGGGTCAGATACGCAGTATTTT.

V and J are TRBV10-3 and TRBJ2-5, with 7 nucleotides matching TRBD2. Per the germline V gene, CDR1 is ENHRY and CDR2 is SYGVKD. This CDR3 spans 14 amino acids. V dropped 8 bases and J dropped 2; count of bases not matched to a gene: 8. This CDR3 is CAIGRAETQETQYF. The CDR3 coding sequence is TGTGCCATCGGGAGGGCGGAGACGCAAGAGACCCAGTACTTC.

J is TRBJ1-6 and V is TRBV9; D gene uncertain. Per the germline V gene, CDR1 is SGDLS and CDR2 is YYNGEE. The germline V and J ends were trimmed by 0 bases and 7 bases, with 8 bases remaining between them. CDR3 length: 14 amino acids. The CDR3 reads CASSVELVNSPLHF. The CDR3 region has the DNA TGTGCCAGCAGCGTAGAGTTGGTGAATTCACCCCTCCACTTT.

This clone was detected once. This chain connects TRBV7-2 to TRBJ1-2; D may be TRBD1 (5 bases). From germline, CDR1 is SGHTA and CDR2 FQGNSA. CDR3 length equals 14 residues. The V and J ends lost 1 base and 8 bases respectively, with 14 bases between them. The CDR3: CASSLEGTAGGYTF. CDR3 in DNA: TGTGCCAGCAGCTTAGAGGGGACGGCGGGCGGCTACACCTTC.

The table lists this clone with a count of one. The rearrangement uses TRBV7-2 and TRBJ2-1, with D hard to call. The CDR3 extends over 14 amino acids. Germline lookup yields CDR1 SGHTA and CDR2 FQGNSA. V was pared by 1 base and J by 5 bases, with 9 bases between. The CDR3 DNA reads as TGTGCCAGCAGCTTAGGGGCAGAAAACAATGAGCAGTTCTTC. Protein product: CASSLGAENNEQFF.

The rearrangement links TRBV7-9 to TRBJ2-7; 9 bases line up with TRBD1. There are 16 residues in the CDR3. The germline CDR1 and CDR2 sequences are SEHNR and FQNEAQ (reference sequence). Trimming at V came to 1 base and at J to 2 bases, leaving 6 bases not matched to a gene. CDR3 protein: CASSLDSGTGPYEQYF. The CDR3 DNA reads as TGTGCCAGCAGCTTAGACTCTGGGACAGGGCCCTACGAGCAGTACTTC.

The chain recombines TRBV2 with TRBJ1-1, with D maybe TRBD1 (5 bases). This CDR3 has 12 amino acids. Per germline, CDR1 SNHLY and CDR2 FYNNEI. The V end lost 7 bases, the J end lost 4 bases, and 10 bases lay between the germline ends. The DNA for the CDR3 is TGTGCCAGCACCCTGACAGTCACTGAAGCTTTCTTT. This encodes CASTLTVTEAFF.

V is TRBV6-1 and J is TRBJ1-2; D is unresolved. V lost 1 base, J lost 0 bases, and 6 bases lay in between. The germline CDR1 and CDR2 sequences are MNHNS and SASEGT. There are 14 residues in the CDR3. The CDR3 DNA follows: TGTGCCAGCAGTGAAGGAGTTACTAACTATGGCTACACCTTC. Protein product: CASSEGVTNYGYTF.